This T cell receptor beta chain was recorded in a study of T cell changes during pregnancy in multiple sclerosis. Libraries were prepared by immunoSEQ multiplex PCR; TCRdb keeps only in-frame clonotypes and omits some of them. This sample has some 81,000 clones, with roughly 91% found just once. Trimming removed 4 bases from V and 4 bases from J; junction bases left unmatched: 9. Germline CDR1 MNHNY, CDR2 SVGAGI (reference sequence). CDR3 length: 16 residues. The material was peripheral blood, obtained after pregnancy. The chain has TRBV6-6 and TRBJ2-2; 7 nucleotides match TRBD1. The sequence derives from a female donor in good health, enrolled as a control in a pregnancy study. Written as DNA, the CDR3 is TGTGCCAGCAGTTCCGCGCCGGGACAGAGCACCGGGGAGCTGTTTTTT. It codes for CASSSAPGQSTGELFF.